The 29 T cell receptor beta chains below all came from one sample that was sequenced in a study of human T cells and chemical hapten exposure. TCRdb independently ran MiXCR on the RACE reads; one entry per CDR3 protein. The sample records some 110,000 distinct CDR3 sequences, 9.5% to 13% being singletons. Noted time point: patch test 1, 2 weeks after DPC sensitization. Regarding treatment: therapeutic diphenylcyclopropenone sensitization with weekly scalp DPC. Here the sequenced sample was whole blood, taken in connection with sensitization to the hapten diphenylcyclopropenone (DPC). These TCRs come from a woman aged 45-59 years with alopecia areata. Some clones in this sample may be carry-over from other donors' samples.

This clonotype has just a few counts. The chain recombines TRBV18 with TRBJ2-1, with 8 bases fitting TRBD1. CDR3 length: 16 residues. The germline CDR1 and CDR2 sequences are KGHSH and LQKENI. J was trimmed by 0 bases and V by 8 bases; bases with no gene match: 9. CDR3 protein: CASREQGASSYNEQFF. The CDR3 DNA follows: TGTGCCAGCCGGGAGCAGGGGGCGAGCTCCTACAATGAGCAGTTCTTC.

The J gene is TRBJ2-7, the V gene TRBV12-3 or TRBV12-4, with D perhaps matching TRBD2 (5 bases). The CDR3 contains 14 residues. V was trimmed by 5 bases and J by 3 bases, leaving 14 bases between them. CDR3 amino acids: CASSPRSGNYEQYF. In nucleotides, the CDR3 is TGTGCCAGCAGTCCTCGTTCGGGAAACTACGAGCAGTACTTC.

This clonotype was observed a few times. The J gene is TRBJ2-5, the V gene TRBV5-4; TRBD1 might be the D (5 bases). Germline loops: CDR1 SGHNT, CDR2 YYREEE (reference sequence). V was cut by 2 bases and J by 0 bases, with 8 bases left in between. This CDR3 is built from 14 residues. CDR3 coding DNA: TGTGCCAGCAGCTTTAGGGGAAACCAAGAGACCCAGTACTTC. Protein sequence: CASSFRGNQETQYF.

This clonotype turned up a few times. CDR3 DNA: TGTGCCATCAGCGCGACTAGCACCGAGCAGTACTTC. It codes for CAISATSTEQYF. This chain uses TRBV10-3 with TRBJ2-7; 7 nucleotides match TRBD2. Germline assignment: CDR1 ENHRY and CDR2 SYGVKD. Losses at the gene ends were 6 bases for V and 6 bases for J; bases not matched to a gene: 5. CDR3 size: 12 residues.

This clonotype was found a few times. The chain recombines TRBV20-1 with TRBJ2-7; TRBD2 agrees at 8 bases. Looked up from germline, CDR1 is DFQATT and CDR2 is SNEGSKA (reference sequence). V shed 4 bases and J 3 bases; nucleotides not matched to a gene: 5. The CDR3 is 13 amino acids. Here the CDR3 reads CSAMSGGSYEQYF. The CDR3 nucleotides are TGCAGTGCTATGAGCGGGGGCAGCTACGAGCAGTACTTC.

This clonotype came up many times. The chain is built from TRBV19 and TRBJ2-2, with D maybe TRBD1 (6 bases). The ends were cut back, 8 bases at V and 2 bases at J, with 12 bases in the middle. This CDR3 has 14 amino acids. Germline CDR1 and CDR2: LNHDA and SQIVND (reference sequence). The CDR3 sequence: CASFDRLNTGELFF. DNA for the CDR3: TGTGCCAGTTTCGACAGGCTCAACACCGGGGAGCTGTTTTTT. The full variable domain, rest sourced from reference TRBV19 and TRBJ2-2, is DGGITQSPKYLFRKEGQNVTLSCEQNLNHDAMYWYRQDPGQGLRLIYYSQIVNDFQKGDIAEGYSVSREKKESFPLTVTSAQKNPTAFYLCASFDRLNTGELFFGEGSRLTVL.

This sequence joins TRBV6-2 or TRBV6-3 and TRBJ1-1; D is possibly TRBD1 (6 bases). Germline values: CDR1 MNHEY, CDR2 SVGEGT. V dropped 6 bases and J dropped 0 bases, with 11 bases sitting between them. The CDR3 runs to 14 residues. Here the CDR3 DNA reads TGTGCCAGCAGAATTAACAGGGTGAACACTGAAGCTTTCTTT. It codes for CASRINRVNTEAFF.

The chain employs TRBV29-1 and TRBJ2-3, with a tentative D call TRBD1 (5 bases). V lost 8 bases to trimming and J lost 11 bases, with 20 bases between them. CDR1 is SQVTM and CDR2 is ANQGSEA in the germline V gene. The CDR3 spans 12 residues. CDR3 in amino acids: CSPLVTAGKQYF. The CDR3 coding sequence is TGCAGCCCCTTGGTGACCGCAGGGAAGCAGTATTTT.

The chain employs TRBV9 and TRBJ1-1; no firm D call. V gave up 0 bases and J gave up 6 bases, with 3 bases separating them. The V gene's germline CDR1 is SGDLS and CDR2 YYNGEE. CDR3 size: 11 residues. CDR3 residues: CASSVGAEAFF. CDR3 sequence (DNA): TGTGCCAGCAGCGTAGGGGCTGAAGCTTTCTTT.

This clonotype has at least ten counts. This chain uses TRBV7-6 with TRBJ2-3, with TRBD2 matching over 12 bases. Germline loops: CDR1 SGHVS, CDR2 FNYEAQ. V lost 1 base to trimming and J lost 3 bases; unmatched junction nucleotides: 23. This CDR3 has 23 amino acids. The CDR3 reads CASSLGALPIITSGRPTTDTQYF. As DNA, the CDR3 is TGTGCCAGCAGCTTAGGGGCCCTCCCCATAATAACTAGCGGGAGGCCTACGACAGATACGCAGTATTTT.

The V gene is TRBV29-1, the J gene TRBJ2-7, with D possibly being TRBD1 (5 bases). Trimming took 2 bases from V and 11 from J, leaving 13 bases between them. The CDR3 length is 11 residues. Germline V lookup: CDR1 SQVTM, CDR2 ANQGSEA. Written as DNA, the CDR3 is TGCAGCGTTGAATTAGGACAAAAAAAGTACTTC. It yields the protein CSVELGQKKYF.

This clonotype has at least ten counts. The genes are TRBV6-1 and TRBJ1-4; tentative D call: TRBD1 (5 bases). The CDR3 length is 14 residues. V lost 8 bases to trimming and J lost 2 bases, with 12 bases between them. Germline-derived CDR1 and CDR2 are MNHNS and SASEGT. CDR3 amino acids: CASQGGGTNEKLFF. The CDR3 nucleotides read TGTGCCAGCCAGGGAGGTGGTACTAATGAAAAACTGTTTTTT.

Points on this clonotype: The CDR3 does not end in the conserved phenylalanine or tryptophan, so this is likely a read error. This chain uses TRBV7-2 with TRBJ1-1; TRBD1 agrees at 7 bases. The CDR3 runs 17 residues. V lost 7 bases to trimming and J lost 7 bases; unmatched junction nucleotides: 21. Per germline, CDR1 SGHTA and CDR2 FQGNSA. The CDR3 nucleotides read TGTGCCAGCACCCACGGGGGTATACCGGGACAGCTGGGTGAAGCTTTCTCT. It encodes CASTHGGIPGQLGEAFS.

In this sample, this clonotype turned up many times. V usage is TRBV7-2 and J usage is TRBJ2-7; maybe TRBD2 (5 bases). This CDR3 is built from 12 residues. The germline gives CDR1 SGHTA, CDR2 FQGNSA. V was cut by 4 bases and J by 6 bases, with 10 bases left in between. CDR3 region: CASSSYGGEQYF. In DNA, the CDR3 is TGTGCCAGCAGCTCCTATGGAGGCGAGCAGTACTTC. Drawing the rest from reference TRBV7-2 and TRBJ2-7, the complete variable domain is GAGVSQSPSNKVTEKGKDVELRCDPISGHTALYWYRQSLGQGLEFLIYFQGNSAPDKSGLPSDRFSAERTGGSVSTLTIQRTQQEDSAVYLCASSSYGGEQYFGPGTRLTVT.

This clonotype was counted many times. V and J are TRBV6-1 and TRBJ2-2, with unresolved D. In germline, CDR1 is MNHNS, CDR2 SASEGT. The ends were cut back, 6 bases at V and 1 base at J, with 12 bases in the middle. The CDR3 is made up of 15 amino acids. CDR3 coding DNA: TGTGCCAGCAGCCGTGGAGATTTGAACACCGGGGAGCTGTTTTTT. This encodes CASSRGDLNTGELFF.

This clonotype was counted ten times or more. V usage is TRBV29-1 and J usage is TRBJ2-1; 10 nucleotides align to TRBD1. The length of the CDR3 is 13 residues. V was pared by 7 bases and J by 5 bases, with 5 bases of the junction left unmatched. Looked up from germline, CDR1 is SQVTM and CDR2 is ANQGSEA. The CDR3 DNA follows: TGCAGCGCCCGGACAGGGGGGAACAATGAGCAGTTCTTC. Its translation: CSARTGGNNEQFF.

This clonotype appeared many times. The chain joins TRBV6-5 to TRBJ2-7, with D perhaps given as TRBD1 or TRBD2 (5 bases each). With 3 bases removed from V and 3 bases from J, the gap between germline ends came to 15 bases. The CDR3 contains 15 residues. Germline V gene sequence: CDR1 MNHEY, CDR2 SVGAGI. CDR3 sequence (DNA): TGTGCCAGCAGTTATCGAGGGACGCGTGACTACGAGCAGTACTTC. This codes for CASSYRGTRDYEQYF.

The chain couples TRBV29-1 to TRBJ2-1; 9 positions agree with TRBD2. The length of the CDR3 is 16 residues. Germline CDR1 and CDR2: SQVTM and ANQGSEA. Trimming cost V 0 bases and J 6 bases; bases outside gene matches: 9. CDR3 loop: CSVEEAGTSIFNEQFF. The CDR3, as DNA: TGCAGCGTTGAAGAAGCAGGGACTAGCATCTTCAATGAGCAGTTCTTC.

V and J are TRBV7-2 and TRBJ1-1; a weak D match, TRBD1 (5 bases). V was trimmed by 5 bases and J by 6 bases, leaving 13 bases between them. CDR3 length: 13 amino acids. CDR1 is SGHTA, CDR2 FQGNSA, per germline. The CDR3 here is CASSLPLGAEAFF. The CDR3 DNA reads TGTGCCAGCAGCCTCCCCCTGGGGGCTGAAGCTTTCTTT.

The chain employs TRBV7-9 and TRBJ2-7; 9 bases are a match to TRBD2. Germline CDR1 is SEHNR and CDR2 is FQNEAQ (reference sequence). The CDR3 has 15 amino acids. V lost 1 base and J lost 5; bases outside the gene matches: 6. CDR3 residues: CASSLVLLAGNEQYF. Here the CDR3 DNA reads TGTGCCAGCAGCTTAGTCCTTCTAGCGGGGAACGAGCAGTACTTC.

The chain carries TRBV24-1 and TRBJ2-7, with a weak D call TRBD1 (7 bases). From germline, CDR1 is KGHDR and CDR2 SFDVKD. The CDR3 contains 15 residues. Trimming took 2 bases from V and 4 from J, leaving 14 bases between them. The CDR3 bases are TGTGCCACCAGTGATTCTCAGGGGGGAGCGTACGAGCAGTACTTC. This gives the protein CATSDSQGGAYEQYF.

This chain links TRBV5-1 with TRBJ2-7; D uncertain. The germline V gene encodes CDR1 SGHRS and CDR2 YFSETQ. The V gene lost 3 bases and the J gene lost 5 bases, with 21 bases spanning the gap. The CDR3 consists of 16 residues. The CDR3 loop is CASSSQPGSGSDEQYF. CDR3 sequence (DNA): TGCGCCAGCAGCTCACAACCCGGGTCCGGGTCGGACGAGCAGTACTTC.

CDR3 sequence: CASSQGIGGRVENEQFF. The CDR3 coding sequence is TGTGCCAGCAGCCAAGGGATTGGCGGGAGGGTTGAAAATGAGCAGTTCTTC. The rearrangement links TRBV4-2 to TRBJ2-1, with 9 bases that match TRBD2. Germline V CDR1 and CDR2: LGHNA, YNFKEQ. This CDR3 has 17 residues. V lost 1 base and J lost 7; bases outside the gene matches: 11.

This clonotype was seen more than once but under ten times. The J gene is TRBJ1-6, the V gene TRBV7-6; D is ambiguous. The V end was cut by 5 bases, the J end by 7 bases, with 15 bases between. The germline V gene has CDR1 SGHVS and CDR2 FNYEAQ. The length of the CDR3 is 15 residues. CDR3 DNA: TGTGCCAGCAGCCCTGCAACTCAGCCAAATTCACCCCTCCACTTT. Translation: CASSPATQPNSPLHF.

The gene calls are TRBV20-1 and TRBJ2-7; D ambiguous. The CDR3 is 12 residues long. V was trimmed by 4 bases and J by 10 bases, leaving 17 bases between them. Germline loops: CDR1 DFQATT, CDR2 SNEGSKA (reference sequence). The CDR3 DNA reads TGCAGTGCTATCGCCGACACTGACCTTCAGTACTTC. This gives the protein CSAIADTDLQYF.

This clonotype was seen only a few times. The chain carries TRBV12-3 or TRBV12-4 and TRBJ2-2, with TRBD2 identical over 7 bases. V gave up 7 bases and J gave up 0 bases; unmatched junction bases: 14. CDR3 length: 18 amino acids. The CDR3 reads CASKPWGGLAANTGELFF. CDR3 bases: TGTGCCAGCAAGCCTTGGGGAGGGCTAGCGGCGAACACCGGGGAGCTGTTTTTT.

J is TRBJ2-3 and V is TRBV28; tentatively, D is TRBD1 (6 bases). The CDR3 consists of 14 residues. CDR1 MDHEN and CDR2 SYDVKM come from the germline V gene. V lost 8 bases, J lost 0 bases, and 12 bases lay in between. The DNA for the CDR3 is TGTGCCAGCCGAGGGACACCTAGCACAGATACGCAGTATTTT. Translation: CASRGTPSTDTQYF.

In this sample, this clonotype turned up many times. The chain joins TRBV28 to TRBJ2-7; possible D gene TRBD1, 5 bases. The CDR3 has 14 amino acids. Trimming removed 2 bases at V and 2 bases at J, with 10 bases between. Germline V lookup: CDR1 MDHEN, CDR2 SYDVKM. CDR3 residues: CASSLKTVPYEQYF. The CDR3 bases are TGTGCCAGCAGTTTAAAGACAGTTCCCTACGAGCAGTACTTC. Full variable domain (remainder filled in from reference TRBV28 and TRBJ2-7): DVKVTQSSRYLVKRTGEKVFLECVQDMDHENMFWYRQDPGLGLRLIYFSYDVKMKEKGDIPEGYSVSREKKERFSLILESASTNQTSMYLCASSLKTVPYEQYFGPGTRLTVT.

The V call is TRBV11-3, the J call TRBJ2-1; weak D call: TRBD1 (6 bases). The ends were cut back, 2 bases at V and 1 base at J, with 9 bases in the middle. Germline CDR1 and CDR2: SGHNT and YENEEA. The CDR3 has 15 amino acids. This CDR3 reads CASSLNGQSYNEQFF. Written as DNA, the CDR3 is TGTGCCAGCAGCTTAAATGGACAGTCCTACAATGAGCAGTTCTTC.